A single sample gave rise to the 25 T cell receptor beta chains below, sequenced in a study of blood T cell repertoires in COVID-19. The data were produced by immunoSEQ multiplex PCR, yet TCRdb's version contains in-frame clones alone and is incomplete. The profile shows under 250,000 clones, about 91% of them singletons. Sequencing input: peripheral blood. The receptors were gathered from a man aged 25-40 years with acute or convalescent COVID-19.

The CDR3 here is CASSLVGGPPYNEQFF. The CDR3 nucleotides are TGTGCCAGCAGCTTAGTAGGGGGCCCCCCCTACAATGAGCAGTTCTTC. V usage is TRBV7-2 and J usage is TRBJ2-1; 7 nucleotides match TRBD1. The CDR3 loop spans 16 amino acids. Germline-derived CDR1 and CDR2 are SGHTA and FQGNSA. V lost 1 base to trimming and J lost 2 bases; unmatched junction nucleotides: 5.

In nucleotides, the CDR3 is TGTGCCAGCAGTCTTCTTAGAACAGGGTTTTGGGAGCAGTTCTTC. Its translation: CASSLLRTGFWEQFF. The chain employs TRBV28 and TRBJ2-1; D might be TRBD1 (6 bases). The V gene lost 5 bases and the J gene lost 10 bases, with 21 bases spanning the gap. CDR3 length: 15 amino acids. Germline CDR1 is MDHEN and CDR2 is SYDVKM.

In its sample, this clone was seen once. CDR3 bases: TGTGCCTGGAGGTGGAGGGGTAGCGAGCAGTACTTC. This gives the protein CAWRWRGSEQYF. V is TRBV30 and J is TRBJ2-7; maybe TRBD2 (6 bases). V gave up 3 bases and J gave up 6 bases, with 12 bases separating them. Germline CDR1 and CDR2: GTSNPN and SVGIG (reference sequence). This CDR3 is built from 12 residues. Filled out from reference TRBV30 and TRBJ2-7, the complete variable domain reads SQTIHQWPATLVQPVGSPLSLECTVEGTSNPNLYWYRQAAGRGLQLLFYSVGIGQISSEVPQNLSASRPQDRQFILSSKKLLLSDSGFYLCAWRWRGSEQYFGPGTRLTVT.

J is TRBJ1-2 and V is TRBV30, with D tentatively TRBD1 (6 bases). V gave up 5 bases and J gave up 1 base, with 11 bases separating them. Germline V lookup: CDR1 GTSNPN, CDR2 SVGIG (reference sequence). CDR3 size: 13 residues. This CDR3 reads CAWDRRDNYGYTF. The CDR3 DNA follows: TGTGCCTGGGACAGGAGGGATAACTATGGCTACACCTTC.

The chain joins TRBV6-1 to TRBJ1-3; D remains unclear. V shed 2 bases and J shed 0 bases, with 8 bases lying between them. Per germline, CDR1 MNHNS and CDR2 SASEGT. This CDR3 region has 15 residues. This CDR3 is CASSEIMSSGNTIYF. Written as DNA, the CDR3 is TGTGCCAGCAGTGAAATAATGAGCTCTGGAAACACCATATATTTT.

The chain uses TRBV6-1 and TRBJ2-5, with D possibly matching TRBD2 (5 bases). The CDR3 consists of 14 residues. V shed 2 bases and J shed 1 base, with 8 bases lying between them. Germline CDR1 and CDR2: MNHNS and SASEGT. CDR3 coding DNA: TGTGCCAGCAGTGAATTTGGACTCCAAGAGACCCAGTACTTC. Its protein is CASSEFGLQETQYF.

The rearrangement joins TRBV13 to TRBJ2-7, with TRBD1 as a possible D gene (7 bases). Germline V gene data show CDR1 as PRHDT and CDR2 as FYEKMQ (reference sequence). This CDR3 has 14 residues. V was cut by 7 bases and J by 0 bases, with 13 bases left in between. The CDR3 DNA reads as TGTGCCAGCACAAGACAGGGACTCTCCTACGAGCAGTACTTC. Its translation is CASTRQGLSYEQYF.

The chain combines TRBV6-6 with TRBJ2-1; D may be TRBD2 (5 bases). Per the germline V gene, CDR1 is MNHNY and CDR2 is SVGAGI (reference sequence). The CDR3 contains 11 residues. V gave up 7 bases and J gave up 7 bases, with 8 bases separating them. The CDR3 DNA sequence: TGTGCCAGCACGACGGGGAATGAGCAGTTCTTC. Protein sequence: CASTTGNEQFF.

This chain connects TRBV6-1 to TRBJ2-3; D is unresolved. Germline V gives CDR1 MNHNS, CDR2 SASEGT. There are 14 residues in the CDR3. The germline V and J ends were trimmed by 2 bases and 0 bases, with 6 bases remaining between them. The CDR3 sequence: CASSEQTSTDTQYF. The CDR3 region has the DNA TGTGCCAGCAGTGAACAGACTAGCACAGATACGCAGTATTTT.

This sequence joins TRBV3-1 (or the pseudogene TRBV3-2) and TRBJ1-4; the D is unclear. V was cut by 3 bases and J by 1 base, with 9 bases left in between. The CDR3 totals 15 residues. Germline V gene lookup returns CDR1 LGHDT and CDR2 YNNKEL (reference sequence). The CDR3 DNA reads TGTGCCAGCAGCCAGTCCCCCGTAACTAATGAAAAACTGTTTTTT. Its translation: CASSQSPVTNEKLFF.

V usage is TRBV10-1 and J usage is TRBJ2-3; D is perhaps TRBD2 (7 bases). The CDR3 is made up of 18 amino acids. Germline-derived CDR1 and CDR2 are WNHNN and SYGVQD (reference sequence). With 0 bases removed from V and 4 bases from J, the gap between germline ends came to 20 bases. CDR3 DNA sequence: TGCGCCAGCAGTGAGTCATTGGGGGGGCGCATTGTCCCAGATACGCAGTATTTT. It translates to CASSESLGGRIVPDTQYF.

This rearrangement joins TRBV9 to TRBJ2-2; perhaps TRBD1 as D (5 bases). From germline, CDR1 is SGDLS and CDR2 YYNGEE. The V gene lost 0 bases and the J gene lost 1 base, with 10 bases spanning the gap. This CDR3 contains 16 residues. The DNA for the CDR3 is TGTGCCAGCAGCGTAGGGGTGCAGGGGAACACCGGGGAGCTGTTTTTT. The encoded protein is CASSVGVQGNTGELFF. The full variable domain, in which reference TRBV9 and TRBJ2-2 provide the parts outside the CDR3, is DSGVTQTPKHLITATGQRVTLRCSPRSGDLSVYWYQQSLDQGLQFLIQYYNGEERAKGNILERFSAQQFPDLHSELNLSSLELGDSALYFCASSVGVQGNTGELFFGEGSRLTVL.

The chain combines TRBV6-6 with TRBJ2-1, with 9 bases that match TRBD2. Per germline, CDR1 MNHNY and CDR2 SVGAGI (reference sequence). This CDR3 has 17 amino acids. The trim removed 5 bases at V and 1 base at J, leaving 9 bases unmatched. The DNA of the CDR3 is TGTGCCAGCAGTCCCGCCGGACTAGCGTTGTCCTACAATGAGCAGTTCTTC. It translates to CASSPAGLALSYNEQFF.

This clone showed up just a few times. CDR3 amino acids: CASCRDRYTDTQYF. CDR3 nucleotides: TGTGCCAGCTGCCGGGACAGGTACACAGATACGCAGTATTTT. This sequence joins TRBV2 and TRBJ2-3; the match to TRBD1 covers 8 bases. J gave up 2 bases and V 8 bases, and 6 bases lay outside the gene matches. Germline CDR1 and CDR2: SNHLY and FYNNEI. This CDR3 region has 14 residues.

This clone was detected a few times. The genes are TRBV18 and TRBJ1-2; the D gene is possibly TRBD1 (5 bases). The CDR3 runs 12 residues. Deletions cut 3 bases from V and 7 bases from J, with 9 bases between. CDR1 and CDR2 (germline): KGHSH, LQKENI. In nucleotides, the CDR3 is TGTGCCAGCTCACCGGGGACTGGTGGCTACACCTTC. Translation: CASSPGTGGYTF.

This clone was detected ten times or more. The chain employs TRBV19 and TRBJ1-6, with unresolved D. V lost 4 bases, J lost 0 bases, and 19 bases lay in between. Germline loops: CDR1 LNHDA, CDR2 SQIVND (reference sequence). The CDR3 consists of 19 residues. CDR3 bases: TGTGCCAGTAGTAAGAACCCAGTGGTGGAGAGCTCCTATAATTCACCCCTCCACTTT. Amino acid sequence: CASSKNPVVESSYNSPLHF.

This clone came up once. The chain joins TRBV6-5 to TRBJ2-1; 12 nucleotides align to TRBD2. From germline, CDR1 is MNHEY and CDR2 SVGAGI. The V segment lost 8 bases and the J segment 4 bases; nucleotides outside the gene matches: 3. This CDR3 has 14 amino acids. The CDR3 nucleotides are TGTGCCAGCCGGCTAGCGGGGGGGTACAATGAGCAGTTCTTC. Translating it yields CASRLAGGYNEQFF.

DNA for the CDR3: TGCGCCAGCAGCCCCGAGGAAGCGGGGCGTCCGGGGACCCAGTACTTC. It encodes CASSPEEAGRPGTQYF. This chain connects TRBV4-1 to TRBJ2-5; 7 positions agree with TRBD2. Trimming took 4 bases from V and 7 from J; bases not matched to a gene: 15. The germline V gene encodes CDR1 MGHRA and CDR2 YSYEKL. The CDR3 has 16 residues.

This chain joins TRBV5-1 and TRBJ2-7, with a weak D call TRBD2 (7 bases). CDR1 SGHRS and CDR2 YFSETQ come from the germline V gene. This CDR3 has 18 residues. Between the trimmed V and J ends, which lost 4 bases and 2 bases, there was a span of 25 bases. In DNA, the CDR3 is TGCGCCAGCAGCACCTTCGGCCGAGGGGCGGGGGCCCCCTACGAGCAGTACTTC. Its protein is CASSTFGRGAGAPYEQYF.

V is TRBV9 and J is TRBJ1-6, with D possibly being TRBD1 (6 bases). CDR3 length: 16 amino acids. V was pared by 3 bases and J by 9 bases, with 19 bases between. The V gene's germline CDR1 is SGDLS and CDR2 YYNGEE. CDR3 in DNA: TGTGCCAGCAGCGAGGGGGGAGGGGGAAGTTTTTCACCCCTCCACTTT. The encoded protein is CASSEGGGGSFSPLHF. Full variable domain (rest looked up from reference TRBV9 and TRBJ1-6): DSGVTQTPKHLITATGQRVTLRCSPRSGDLSVYWYQQSLDQGLQFLIQYYNGEERAKGNILERFSAQQFPDLHSELNLSSLELGDSALYFCASSEGGGGSFSPLHFGNGTRLTVT.

The chain carries TRBV6-5 and TRBJ2-1; D is unresolved. This CDR3 spans 11 amino acids. The V and J ends lost 8 bases and 10 bases respectively, with 12 bases between them. Germline-derived CDR1 and CDR2 are MNHEY and SVGAGI. CDR3 in amino acids: CASGRLYEQFF. CDR3 sequence (DNA): TGTGCCAGCGGTCGGTTGTACGAGCAGTTCTTC.

The rearrangement joins TRBV5-1 to TRBJ2-7; 9 nucleotides agree with TRBD1. The CDR3 totals 15 residues. CDR1 is SGHRS and CDR2 is YFSETQ in the germline V gene. Germline trimming cut 3 bases from V and 2 bases from J; bases unmatched to any gene: 6. The CDR3 region is CASSYETGGPYEQYF. In DNA form, the CDR3 reads TGCGCCAGCAGCTACGAAACAGGGGGCCCCTACGAGCAGTACTTC.

This clone has only one observation. The chain carries TRBV7-8 and TRBJ1-4; 7 bases match TRBD1. CDR3 size: 16 residues. Germline V gene data show CDR1 as SGHVS and CDR2 as FQNEAQ. With 5 bases clipped from V and 8 bases from J, the junction kept 14 bases outside the gene matches. The CDR3, as DNA: TGTGCCAGCAGCCACAAGAGGGGGCCGGTTCGCGAAAAACTGTTTTTT. Translated, it gives CASSHKRGPVREKLFF.

The chain has TRBV28 and TRBJ1-6, with a tentative D call TRBD1 (5 bases). Trimming stripped 6 bases from V and 0 bases from J, with 9 bases between. The germline CDR1 and CDR2 sequences are MDHEN and SYDVKM. CDR3 length equals 15 residues. The CDR3 nucleotides read TGTGCCAGCAGATACAGGAGCTCCTATAATTCACCCCTCCACTTT. This translates into CASRYRSSYNSPLHF.

The V call is TRBV7-9, the J call TRBJ1-2; D call uncertain. V lost 7 bases, J lost 5 bases, and 11 bases lay in between. Germline V lookup: CDR1 SEHNR, CDR2 FQNEAQ (reference sequence). There are 12 residues in the CDR3. The CDR3 DNA reads TGTGCCAGCACCCGGATGGAGTATGGCTACACCTTC. Its translation: CASTRMEYGYTF.